The entry below describes one T cell receptor (beta chain). This entry belongs to a study of blood T cell repertoires in COVID-19. Across the study: Samples taken during acute and convalescent COVID-19 were collected in the United States, Italy and Spain. T cells, B-cell-depleted T cells, or PBMCs provided the cDNA or gDNA that served as material.

CDR1 and CDR2 (germline): SGHTA, FQGNSA. With V trimmed by 4 bases and J by 2 bases, 6 bases remained unmatched. The CDR3 runs 15 residues. In the original workflow: Counts of nucleated cells, estimated from reference gene primer amplification, were obtained. The protocol was immunoSEQ multiplex PCR, while the TCRdb copy is restricted to in-frame clones and leaves out a portion. D and trimming were read from the DNA, whereas the V and J calls and clone size are those reported in that table. Here the sample spans over 85,000 clones, approximately 70% being singletons. The sequence derives from a woman aged 55-70 years with acute or convalescent COVID-19. The V call is TRBV7-2, the J call TRBJ2-3; TRBD1 agrees at 7 bases. Sequencing was carried out using peripheral blood. Here the CDR3 reads CASSYEQGFTDTQYF. CDR3 coding DNA: TGTGCCAGCAGCTACGAACAGGGGTTCACAGATACGCAGTATTTT.